Sequencing of this TCR beta chain was carried out in a study of blood T cell repertoires in COVID-19. TCRdb's copy holds only in-frame clones and misses some; the assay was immunoSEQ multiplex PCR. Of about half a million clones in the sample, around nine tenths are singletons; the top ten hold approximately 8.3%. Participants were aged about 18 to 100 years, lived in over 20 US areas, and enrolled virtually. V lost 0 bases, J lost 2 bases, and 7 bases lay in between. In germline, CDR1 is ENHRY, CDR2 SYGVKD. This CDR3 contains 14 residues. The chain carries TRBV10-3 and TRBJ2-5; D perhaps matches TRBD1 (6 bases). The receptor was isolated from a woman aged 60 to 75 who had recovered from COVID-19. Source material: PBMCs or T cells enriched from blood (not recorded which). The CDR3 spells CAISESTGQETQYF. DNA of the CDR3: TGTGCCATCAGTGAGTCGACAGGTCAAGAGACCCAGTACTTC.